This is a list of T cell receptor beta chains from one sample in a study of a mutant IDH1 vaccine in newly diagnosed glioma. Their target antigens are unknown. Libraries were prepared by immunoSEQ multiplex PCR; TCRdb keeps only in-frame clonotypes and omits some of them. The sample has around 50,000 clones, around 85% seen once. The specimen was PBMCs, collected from a glioma patient whose treatment included an IDH1 peptide vaccine. These receptors were obtained from a woman aged 25-40 years with glioma. Some clones in this sample may be carry-over from other donors' samples. Each CDR3 is given with its conserved first and last residue. Each record gives: J gene, clone size, V gene, D gene, CDR3 protein, CDR3 DNA. D genes are given only for firm matches. A clone size is listed for some rows: how often the clone was seen (once, few, many), or a class if it is expanded.

TRBJ1-2	once	TRBV6-1	-	CASSPANGAYGYTF	TGTGCCAGCAGCCCCGCTAATGGAGCCTATGGCTACACCTTC
TRBJ1-5	-	TRBV10-3	-	CAISESTRGEGQPQHF	TGTGCCATCAGTGAGTCGACTCGGGGAGAAGGGCAGCCCCAGCATTTT
TRBJ1-2	-	TRBV7-2	-	CASSLKIFRTGLDYGYTF	TGTGCCAGCAGCTTAAAAATTTTCAGAACGGGGTTAGACTATGGCTACACCTTC
TRBJ2-2	-	TRBV30	-	CAWRISGELFF	TGTGCCTGGAGGATTTCCGGGGAGCTGTTTTTT
TRBJ2-5	once	TRBV4-2	TRBD2	CASSHPSRGAGGQETQYF	TGTGCCAGCAGCCACCCCTCGAGGGGGGCGGGAGGACAAGAGACCCAGTACTTC
TRBJ2-7	-	TRBV4-1	TRBD1	CASSQGGPGQGSYEQYF	TGCGCCAGCAGCCAAGGTGGGCCTGGACAGGGTTCCTACGAGCAGTACTTC
TRBJ2-7	-	TRBV4-1	-	CASSQVKGNEQYF	TGCGCCAGCAGCCAAGTCAAGGGAAACGAGCAGTACTTC
TRBJ1-2	medium-sized	TRBV19	TRBD1	CASSTQDRGNYGYTF	TGTGCCAGTAGTACCCAGGACAGGGGGAACTATGGCTACACCTTC
TRBJ2-1	-	TRBV7-6	-	CASSLGLRGLRYNEQFF	TGTGCCAGCAGCTTAGGGCTGAGGGGCCTCCGGTACAATGAGCAGTTCTTC
TRBJ2-1	-	TRBV9	-	CASSVRILDEQFF	TGTGCCAGCAGCGTGCGGATTCTGGATGAGCAGTTCTTC
TRBJ1-5	-	TRBV2	TRBD1	CASRKDTSKGATNQPQHF	TGTGCCAGCAGGAAGGACACCTCAAAGGGGGCCACCAATCAGCCCCAGCATTTT
TRBJ1-4	few	TRBV5-1	-	CASSEQGTSEKRFF	TGCGCCAGCAGCGAGCAGGGTACAAGTGAAAAAAGGTTTTTT
TRBJ1-2	-	TRBV29-1	-	CSAGAGDLGYTF	TGCAGCGCCGGGGCTGGAGACTTGGGCTACACCTTC
TRBJ1-1	-	TRBV11-2	-	CASRGGTGSNTEAFF	TGTGCCAGCAGGGGGGGAACAGGTAGTAACACTGAAGCTTTCTTT
TRBJ1-1	few	TRBV7-3	-	CASSLRLRTSNTEAFF	TGTGCCAGCAGCTTACGTTTAAGAACATCGAACACTGAAGCTTTCTTT
TRBJ2-5	-	TRBV10-3	-	CAISVGGAGETQYF	TGTGCCATCAGTGTCGGGGGAGCTGGGGAGACCCAGTACTTC